This TCR beta chain was found in a study of blood T cell repertoires in COVID-19. In the authors' workflow: Cell counts per sample came from amplifying reference gene primers. The data were produced by immunoSEQ multiplex PCR, yet TCRdb's version contains in-frame clones alone and is incomplete. V, J and clone size were drawn from that table, and D and trimming were deduced from the DNA. The table records 60,000 to 75,000 clones, roughly two thirds of them present only once. Clinical histories supplied by participants themselves formed the basis of cohort assignment. Exposed enrollees had met someone with a PCR-confirmed or clinician-diagnosed COVID-19 case at some point within the 2 weeks before study entry. The CDR3 totals 16 residues. V lost 0 bases and J lost 4; bases outside the gene matches: 10. The germline CDR1 and CDR2 sequences are SGHKS and YYEKEE (reference sequence).

Material for sequencing was PBMCs or T cells enriched from blood (not recorded which). The chain employs TRBV5-5 and TRBJ2-7, with 7 nucleotides matching TRBD1. The source is an older woman who had been exposed to COVID-19. The CDR3 coding sequence is TGTGCCAGCAGCTTGGCGGTGTCGGCAGGGGGTTACGAGCAGTACTTC. The encoded protein is CASSLAVSAGGYEQYF.